This TCR beta chain stems from a study of T cells after yellow fever vaccination. Study-wide results and limits: The secondary response showed a weaker magnitude and a faster peak, day 5 versus 15. Primary-vaccination clones mostly resurfaced post-booster (nearly 97% CD4, roughly 87% CD8).

Conversion of TCR transcripts into cDNA relied on 5'RACE template switching, which added a universal primer site and UMIs. TCRdb re-called the 5' RACE reads through MiXCR, storing one row per CDR3 protein. The sample has some 600,000 distinct CDR3 sequences; 9% to 15% are singletons. Looked up from germline, CDR1 is LNHNV and CDR2 is YYDKDF (reference sequence). The CDR3 loop spans 14 amino acids. The V and J ends lost 2 bases and 12 bases respectively, with 16 bases between them. Of note for this clonotype: Its antigen is as yet unknown.

The sequence was collected from a man aged 25 to 40 who received the YFV17D yellow fever vaccine. The V call is TRBV15, the J call TRBJ1-4; D may be TRBD1 (6 bases). Specimen: PBMCs, collected on the day of the yellow fever booster vaccination. CDR3 residues: CATSRQGLSRELFF. DNA of the CDR3: TGTGCCACCAGCAGACAGGGGCTCTCTCGGGAACTGTTTTTT.